These 24 T cell receptor beta chains were all obtained from the same sample, sequenced in a study of T cell responses to AZD1222 COVID-19 vaccine. Assay used: immunoSEQ multiplex PCR; TCRdb lists only in-frame clones, some missing. The top ten clones hold around 8.7% of a sample with about 120,000 clones, 70% to 90% of them seen once. The sample here was peripheral blood, taken on day 0 of AZD1222 vaccination. All receptors come from an adult in good health.

The gene calls are TRBV5-1 and TRBJ1-3; D not resolved. V lost 7 bases, J lost 0 bases, and 17 bases lay in between. The V gene's germline CDR1 is SGHRS and CDR2 YFSETQ. The length of the CDR3 is 16 residues. DNA of the CDR3: TGCGCCAGCGCTCGGGCTGACATATCCTCTGGAAACACCATATATTTT. Residues: CASARADISSGNTIYF.

Only a few counts were recorded for this clone. CDR3 amino acids: CASSQQEFQPQHF. For the CDR3, the DNA is TGTGCCAGCAGCCAACAGGAATTCCAGCCCCAGCATTTT. The gene calls are TRBV7-9 and TRBJ1-5, with TRBD1 as a possible D gene (5 bases). The CDR3 is made up of 13 amino acids. V lost 5 bases, J lost 7 bases, and 12 bases lay in between. Germline V gene data show CDR1 as SEHNR and CDR2 as FQNEAQ (reference sequence).

This clone was found a few times. V usage is TRBV20-1 and J usage is TRBJ2-5; 8 bases align to TRBD2. Germline CDR1 DFQATT, CDR2 SNEGSKA (reference sequence). CDR3 size: 16 residues. Trimming at V came to 3 bases and at J to 5 bases, leaving 14 bases not matched to a gene. DNA of the CDR3: TGCAGTGCTAGTGGCCTATCAGCGGGGGTTGGGGAGACCCAGTACTTC. The encoded protein is CSASGLSAGVGETQYF.

This clone was seen a single time. This chain connects TRBV11-2 to TRBJ1-1, with D maybe TRBD1 (5 bases). The CDR3 spans 14 residues. Germline CDR1 is SGHAT and CDR2 is FQNNGV. V was shortened by 2 bases and J by 4 bases, with 11 bases between the two germline ends. The CDR3 loop is CASSLMTGGTEAFF. CDR3 DNA: TGTGCCAGCAGCTTAATGACCGGGGGCACTGAAGCTTTCTTT.

The rearrangement links TRBV4-2 to TRBJ1-1; TRBD1 might be the D (6 bases). Germline assignment: CDR1 LGHNA and CDR2 YNFKEQ. This CDR3 has 16 residues. V was clipped by 3 bases and J by 6 bases, with 20 bases between them. The CDR3, as DNA: TGTGCCAGCAGCCAGCACAGCGCACAGGGACTGGCTGAAGCTTTCTTT. This codes for CASSQHSAQGLAEAFF.

The CDR3 protein is CASSLSPGSETQYF. For the CDR3, the DNA is TGTGCCAGCAGCTTAAGCCCAGGGAGCGAGACCCAGTACTTC. The chain has TRBV7-9 and TRBJ2-5; D is perhaps TRBD1 or TRBD2 (5 bases each). V was cut by 2 bases and J by 5 bases, with 12 bases left in between. The V gene's germline CDR1 is SEHNR and CDR2 FQNEAQ (reference sequence). The CDR3 consists of 14 residues.

The rearrangement links TRBV6-1 to TRBJ2-3; D uncertain. With 3 bases removed from V and 6 bases from J, the gap between germline ends came to 10 bases. CDR1 is MNHNS and CDR2 is SASEGT in the germline V gene. CDR3 size: 13 residues. Here the CDR3 DNA reads TGTGCCAGCAGTGAGAACTTAGAGGATACGCAGTATTTT. Its protein product is CASSENLEDTQYF.

For the CDR3, the DNA is TGTGCCAGTAGTCCGCGACAGGGAAACTGGAACTATGGCTACACCTTC. Its translation is CASSPRQGNWNYGYTF. The rearrangement links TRBV19 to TRBJ1-2; 7 nucleotides line up with TRBD1. Germline V CDR1 and CDR2: LNHDA, SQIVND (reference sequence). This CDR3 is 16 amino acids long. V was pared by 5 bases and J by 2 bases, with 11 bases of the junction left unmatched.

The chain employs TRBV27 and TRBJ1-3; D is possibly TRBD1 (6 bases). CDR1 and CDR2 from the germline V gene are MNHEY and SMNVEV (reference sequence). V lost 11 bases, J lost 0 bases, and 23 bases lay in between. There are 17 residues in the CDR3. The CDR3 DNA is TGTGCCGCACCCCCGGGGCAGGGGATAAGCTCTGGAAACACCATATATTTT. Residues: CAAPPGQGISSGNTIYF.

The CDR3 loop reads CASSTPGQGPKAQYF. CDR3 DNA sequence: TGTGCCAGCAGCACACCGGGACAGGGGCCAAAGGCCCAGTACTTC. The genes are TRBV28 and TRBJ2-5, with TRBD1 matching 10 bases. V lost 6 bases and J lost 9; bases outside the gene matches: 13. Germline CDR1 MDHEN, CDR2 SYDVKM. The CDR3 totals 15 residues.

The table lists this clone with a few counts. The chain recombines TRBV5-4 with TRBJ2-7; D unclear. This CDR3 has 11 amino acids. The germline gives CDR1 SGHNT, CDR2 YYREEE (reference sequence). Trimming pared 4 bases from V and 4 bases from J, leaving 6 bases between. The CDR3 DNA is TGTGCCAGCAGCCTCATGTACGAGCAGTACTTC. It specifies CASSLMYEQYF.

This clone was observed a handful of times. V gene TRBV6-2 or TRBV6-3 combines with J gene TRBJ2-5; D not resolved. Germline V gene sequence: CDR1 MNHEY, CDR2 SVGEGT. The ends were cut back, 1 base at V and 3 bases at J, with 12 bases in the middle. The CDR3 loop spans 15 amino acids. The CDR3 loop reads CASSYYKAGEETQYF. Here the CDR3 DNA reads TGTGCCAGCAGTTACTACAAGGCCGGAGAAGAGACCCAGTACTTC.

V usage is TRBV10-3 and J usage is TRBJ1-4; 9 bases line up with TRBD1. V dropped 6 bases and J dropped 7; count of bases not matched to a gene: 0. The CDR3 sequence is 12 residues long. CDR1 and CDR2 (germline): ENHRY, SYGVKD. In nucleotides, the CDR3 is TGTGCCATCAGGGACAGGGGTGAAAAACTGTTTTTT. Protein product: CAIRDRGEKLFF.

V is TRBV9 and J is TRBJ1-1; D is ambiguous. Germline-derived CDR1 and CDR2 are SGDLS and YYNGEE. With 3 bases removed from V and 7 bases from J, the gap between germline ends came to 10 bases. This CDR3 is built from 12 residues. The CDR3 DNA reads TGTGCCAGCAGCGGGATGGGCCTTGAAGCTTTCTTT. Residues: CASSGMGLEAFF. Variable domain in full (rest from reference TRBV9 and TRBJ1-1): DSGVTQTPKHLITATGQRVTLRCSPRSGDLSVYWYQQSLDQGLQFLIQYYNGEERAKGNILERFSAQQFPDLHSELNLSSLELGDSALYFCASSGMGLEAFFGQGTRLTVV.

This clone was recorded a few times. This chain connects TRBV6-5 to TRBJ2-7; D uncertain. With 0 bases removed from V and 5 bases from J, the gap between germline ends came to 11 bases. Germline values: CDR1 MNHEY, CDR2 SVGAGI. This CDR3 region has 14 residues. Here the CDR3 reads CASSYSFRSDEQYF. In DNA form, the CDR3 reads TGTGCCAGCAGTTACTCATTCCGGTCAGACGAGCAGTACTTC.

The genes are TRBV19 and TRBJ2-3, with 10 bases matching TRBD1. Germline CDR1 reads LNHDA; CDR2 reads SQIVND (reference sequence). This CDR3 spans 15 amino acids. The junction had 7 bases not matched to a gene; V was cut back by 7 bases and J by 3 bases. The CDR3 DNA reads TGTGCCAGTACCAGGGGGACAGGGGTGACAGATACGCAGTATTTT. Its translation is CASTRGTGVTDTQYF.

The chain carries TRBV19 and TRBJ1-1; D possibly corresponds to TRBD1 (6 bases). The germline V and J ends were trimmed by 10 bases and 1 base, with 16 bases remaining between them. This CDR3 has 14 residues. Germline CDR1 reads LNHDA; CDR2 reads SQIVND (reference sequence). CDR3 region: CATKRGGTNTEAFF. The CDR3, as DNA: TGTGCCACCAAAAGGGGGGGAACGAACACTGAAGCTTTCTTT.

The chain couples TRBV30 to TRBJ2-5; possible D gene TRBD2, 6 bases. This CDR3 comprises 13 residues. Germline-derived CDR1 and CDR2 are GTSNPN and SVGIG (reference sequence). Trimming took 4 bases from V and 8 from J, leaving 17 bases between them. DNA of the CDR3: TGTGCCTGGACGGCAGAGTTGCGGGGTACCCAGTACTTC. Encoded protein: CAWTAELRGTQYF.

The chain uses TRBV28 and TRBJ1-1; D gene uncertain. CDR3 length: 15 residues. The germline CDR1 and CDR2 sequences are MDHEN and SYDVKM. V was cut by 6 bases and J by 0 bases, with 14 bases left in between. This CDR3 reads CASSQGPGMNTEAFF. In DNA form, the CDR3 reads TGTGCCAGCAGCCAAGGGCCGGGGATGAACACTGAAGCTTTCTTT.

The chain uses TRBV20-1 and TRBJ1-2; D remains ambiguous. The length of the CDR3 is 11 residues. V dropped 0 bases and J dropped 5 bases, with 4 bases sitting between them. Germline V gene sequence: CDR1 DFQATT, CDR2 SNEGSKA (reference sequence). CDR3 in amino acids: CSARDRYGYTF. The CDR3 DNA follows: TGCAGTGCTAGAGATCGGTATGGCTACACCTTC.

The chain couples TRBV7-2 to TRBJ1-1; 7 nucleotides align to TRBD1. The CDR3 consists of 13 residues. Germline CDR1 and CDR2: SGHTA and FQGNSA. V dropped 8 bases and J dropped 2; count of bases not matched to a gene: 5. DNA of the CDR3: TGTGCCAGCTCAGGGGGAAGTAACACTGAAGCTTTCTTT. This sequence encodes CASSGGSNTEAFF.

This clone was counted only a few times. The rearrangement uses TRBV6-1 and TRBJ2-7, with 7 bases aligning to TRBD1. Germline-derived CDR1 and CDR2 are MNHNS and SASEGT. The V segment lost 2 bases and the J segment 2 bases; nucleotides outside the gene matches: 9. The CDR3 extends over 16 amino acids. Here the CDR3 reads CASSELDRTFTYEQYF. The CDR3 DNA is TGTGCCAGCAGTGAACTGGACAGGACCTTTACCTACGAGCAGTACTTC.

CDR3: CASSPTGLIYGYTF. CDR3 nucleotide sequence: TGTGCCAGCAGCCCAACGGGGTTAATCTATGGCTACACCTTC. This chain links TRBV7-2 with TRBJ1-2; unclear D gene. The CDR3 is made up of 14 amino acids. The ends were cut back, 5 bases at V and 4 bases at J, with 14 bases in the middle. Germline CDR1 reads SGHTA; CDR2 reads FQGNSA.

By sample share, this clone is medium-sized. This chain links TRBV7-6 with TRBJ2-2; the match to TRBD2 covers 7 bases. CDR3 size: 15 residues. The junction had 7 bases not matched to a gene; V was cut back by 4 bases and J by 5 bases. From germline, CDR1 is SGHVS and CDR2 FNYEAQ. Written as DNA, the CDR3 is TGTGCCAGCAGCTGGGGCGGGAGCGGGACCGGGGAGCTGTTTTTT. As protein: CASSWGGSGTGELFF.